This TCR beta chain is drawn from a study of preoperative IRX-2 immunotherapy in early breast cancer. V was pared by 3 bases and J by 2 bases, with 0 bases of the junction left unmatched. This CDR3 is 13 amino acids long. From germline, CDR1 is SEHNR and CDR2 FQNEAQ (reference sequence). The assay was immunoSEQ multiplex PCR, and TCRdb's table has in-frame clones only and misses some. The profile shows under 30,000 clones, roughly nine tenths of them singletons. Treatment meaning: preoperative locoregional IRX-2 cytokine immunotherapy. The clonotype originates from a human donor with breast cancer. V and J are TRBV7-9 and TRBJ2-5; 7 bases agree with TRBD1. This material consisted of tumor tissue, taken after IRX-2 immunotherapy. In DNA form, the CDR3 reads TGTGCCAGCAGCTTCAGGGGGCAAGAGACCCAGTACTTC. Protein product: CASSFRGQETQYF. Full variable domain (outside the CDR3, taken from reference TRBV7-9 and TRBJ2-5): DTGVSQNPRHKITKRGQNVTFRCDPISEHNRLYWYRQTLGQGPEFLTYFQNEAQLEKSRLLSDRFSAERPKGSFSTLEIQRTEQGDSAMYLCASSFRGQETQYFGPGTRLLVL.